These 7 T cell receptor beta chains originate from one sample sequenced in a study of blood T cell repertoires in COVID-19. Libraries were prepared by immunoSEQ multiplex PCR; TCRdb keeps only in-frame clonotypes and omits some of them. The repertoire consists of about 220,000 clones, with around four fifths occurring once and the leading ten covering nearly 20%. Source material: peripheral blood. Every receptor here comes from a man aged 30 to 45 with active or convalescent COVID-19.

V is TRBV24-1 and J is TRBJ2-2; D ambiguous. Germline CDR1 reads KGHDR; CDR2 reads SFDVKD. V dropped 4 bases and J dropped 1 base, with 12 bases sitting between them. The CDR3 has 16 amino acids. CDR3 amino acids: CATSEPTTMNTGELFF. CDR3 nucleotide sequence: TGTGCCACCAGTGAGCCCACAACCATGAACACCGGGGAGCTGTTTTTT.

The V gene is TRBV6-2 or TRBV6-3, the J gene TRBJ2-5, with D possibly being TRBD2 (6 bases). Germline V lookup: CDR1 MNHEY, CDR2 SVGEGT. Trimming cost V 5 bases and J 5 bases, with 9 bases left between them. CDR3 length: 12 residues. The CDR3 bases are TGTGCCAGCAGTGGGGGGTTTGAGACCCAGTACTTC. Protein: CASSGGFETQYF.

This clone came up a few times. This sequence joins TRBV30 and TRBJ1-5; a weak D match, TRBD1 (6 bases). From germline, CDR1 is GTSNPN and CDR2 SVGIG (reference sequence). Trimming removed 5 bases at V and 5 bases at J, with 10 bases between. The CDR3 extends over 12 amino acids. CDR3 sequence (DNA): TGTGCCTGGGGGCAGGGGTATCAGCCCCAGCATTTT. Residues: CAWGQGYQPQHF. The entire variable domain, with the rest obtained from reference TRBV30 and TRBJ1-5, is as follows: SQTIHQWPATLVQPVGSPLSLECTVEGTSNPNLYWYRQAAGRGLQLLFYSVGIGQISSEVPQNLSASRPQDRQFILSSKKLLLSDSGFYLCAWGQGYQPQHFGDGTRLSIL.

This chain uses TRBV6-5 with TRBJ1-4; 9 positions match TRBD1. This CDR3 is 15 amino acids long. The germline V gene has CDR1 MNHEY and CDR2 SVGAGI. J gave up 10 bases and V 5 bases, and 11 bases lay outside the gene matches. CDR3 DNA: TGTGCCAGCAGTCCGGACAGGGGACCCGAGGGAAAACTGTTTTTT. It yields the protein CASSPDRGPEGKLFF.

V gene TRBV4-3 combines with J gene TRBJ1-3, with unresolved D. Germline CDR1 reads LGHNA; CDR2 reads YSLEER. Trimming stripped 5 bases from V and 0 bases from J, with 11 bases between. The CDR3 consists of 15 residues. CDR3 loop: CASSADTYSGNTIYF. As DNA, the CDR3 is TGCGCCAGCAGCGCCGACACGTACTCTGGAAACACCATATATTTT.

The genes are TRBV10-3 and TRBJ2-7; tentatively, D is TRBD1 (7 bases). Per germline, CDR1 ENHRY and CDR2 SYGVKD. The CDR3 covers 12 residues. V lost 10 bases to trimming and J lost 2 bases, with 12 bases between them. The CDR3 reads CATAGQTYEQYF. The CDR3 DNA is TGTGCCACCGCGGGACAGACCTACGAGCAGTACTTC.

This clone was recorded once. The rearrangement uses TRBV19 and TRBJ1-5; no firm D call. This CDR3 contains 11 residues. V shed 5 bases and J shed 4 bases, with 3 bases lying between them. Germline CDR1 LNHDA, CDR2 SQIVND (reference sequence). The CDR3 is CASSANQPQHF. CDR3 in DNA: TGTGCCAGTAGTGCGAATCAGCCCCAGCATTTT. The full variable domain, completed using reference TRBV19 and TRBJ1-5, is DGGITQSPKYLFRKEGQNVTLSCEQNLNHDAMYWYRQDPGQGLRLIYYSQIVNDFQKGDIAEGYSVSREKKESFPLTVTSAQKNPTAFYLCASSANQPQHFGDGTRLSIL.